This T cell receptor (beta chain) was profiled in a study of cytomegalovirus exposure and HLA in healthy donors. The PCR ran on 60 Vbeta and 13 Jbeta primers. The table came from immunoSEQ multiplex PCR; TCRdb's copy has only in-frame clones and leaves some out. The repertoire holds around 130,000 clones, with 65% to 90% as singletons. The germline gives CDR1 SGHRS, CDR2 YFSETQ. The CDR3 consists of 13 residues. The ends were cut back, 1 base at V and 4 bases at J, with 7 bases in the middle. Broader study findings: V- and J-gene trimming in TCR beta was tied to a missense DCLRE1C variant by an analysis performed later. When analyzed later, the rates of TCR association showed variation by HLA locus, with DRB1 the most and HLA-C the fewest. For most TCR sequences rarity was the rule, although some public TCRs occurred in many donors. In vitro confirmation showed a few CMV-associated chains to be CMV antigen specific.

As for this clone: Its antigen is currently unknown.

Material: PBMCs. The chain joins TRBV5-1 to TRBJ2-3; unclear D gene. This receptor was taken from a man between 18 and 29 years old in good health and CMV-seronegative. The CDR3 reads CASSLRVADTQYF. The CDR3, as DNA: TGCGCCAGCAGCTTGCGGGTCGCAGATACGCAGTATTTT.